The 30 T cell receptor beta chains reported below all come from one sample, sequenced in a study of blood T cells in healthy people across ages. For the second PCR, which ran for roughly 6 to 12 cycles, a sample-barcoded 5' primer and a J-beta primer mix were used. TCRdb re-analysed the 5' RACE reads in MiXCR, keeping a single row per CDR3 protein. This table has over 1,300,000 distinct CDR3 sequences, approximately 63% appearing once. Sequenced input: blood. Receptors were obtained from a man younger than 35 in good health.

The chain employs TRBV4-3 and TRBJ2-3; 9 positions match TRBD2. V trimming: 2 bases; J trimming: 5 bases; junction bases outside the gene matches: 8. The germline V gene has CDR1 LGHNA and CDR2 YSLEER. The CDR3 sequence is 16 residues long. In DNA, the CDR3 is TGCGCCAGCAGCCAACTAGCGGGGACTACCGGAGATACGCAGTATTTT. Translating it yields CASSQLAGTTGDTQYF.

The V call is TRBV15, the J call TRBJ2-7, with D maybe TRBD1 (6 bases). The germline CDR1 and CDR2 sequences are LNHNV and YYDKDF (reference sequence). The CDR3 is 18 amino acids. V was clipped by 0 bases and J by 0 bases, with 18 bases between them. In nucleotides, the CDR3 is TGTGCCACCAGCAGAGATCTGTTGAGGGGGACGCTCTCCTACGAGCAGTACTTC. Protein: CATSRDLLRGTLSYEQYF.

The rearrangement uses TRBV10-2 and TRBJ2-2; either TRBD1 or TRBD2 may fit D (5 bases each). V was trimmed by 7 bases and J by 6 bases, leaving 18 bases between them. From germline, CDR1 is WSHSY and CDR2 SAAADI. The CDR3 totals 15 residues. In DNA, the CDR3 is TGCGCCAGCACGAATATGGGACCCGAGGCCGGGGAGCTGTTTTTT. Translation: CASTNMGPEAGELFF.

The genes are TRBV29-1 and TRBJ2-7; D is undetermined. The CDR3 is 11 amino acids. CDR1 SQVTM and CDR2 ANQGSEA come from the germline V gene. Between the trimmed V and J ends, which lost 7 bases and 7 bases, there was a span of 14 bases. CDR3 bases: TGCAGCGCCGCCAGGAGCCGGGAGCAGTACTTC. Translating gives CSAARSREQYF.

The chain carries TRBV3-1 and TRBJ2-3; perhaps TRBD2 as D (7 bases). The ends were cut back, 0 bases at V and 1 base at J, with 11 bases in the middle. This CDR3 region has 16 residues. Germline assignment: CDR1 LGHDT and CDR2 YNNKEL (reference sequence). In nucleotides, the CDR3 is TGTGCCAGCAGCCAAGATCGGGGGGCCCGCACAGATACGCAGTATTTT. Amino acids: CASSQDRGARTDTQYF.

The chain combines TRBV12-3 or TRBV12-4 with TRBJ1-1, with D hard to call. Trimming pared 2 bases from V and 4 bases from J, leaving 14 bases between. The CDR3 has 15 residues. CDR3 in amino acids: CASSLTGPLSTEAFF. The CDR3 region has the DNA TGTGCCAGCAGTTTAACCGGACCGCTGAGCACTGAAGCTTTCTTT.

This clonotype was counted only a few times. The chain is built from TRBV28 and TRBJ2-5, with 7 bases that match TRBD2. Germline trimming cut 3 bases from V and 2 bases from J; bases unmatched to any gene: 3. Per the germline V gene, CDR1 is MDHEN and CDR2 is SYDVKM. The length of the CDR3 is 14 residues. The CDR3 is CASSFQGLQETQYF. CDR3 bases: TGTGCCAGCAGTTTTCAGGGACTACAAGAGACCCAGTACTTC.

Concerning this clonotype: It may be a read error: a sequence one base away is much more abundant. This chain links TRBV9 with TRBJ2-7, with 7 bases aligning to TRBD1. J lost 0 bases, V lost 1 base, and 1 base had no gene match. The CDR3 is 14 amino acids. The V gene's germline CDR1 is SGDLS and CDR2 YYNGEE. The CDR3 DNA is TGTGCCAGCAGCGTAACAGGGGCCTCCTACGAGCAGTACTTC. Translating it yields CASSVTGASYEQYF.

This clonotype has more than one count but fewer than ten. The rearrangement links TRBV12-3 or TRBV12-4 to TRBJ2-5, with 9 bases that match TRBD2. The V gene end was trimmed by 1 base and the J gene end by 3 bases; junction bases not matched to a gene: 9. This CDR3 contains 17 residues. Here the CDR3 reads CASSLGAMAGGEETQYF. For the CDR3, the DNA is TGTGCCAGCAGTTTAGGAGCGATGGCGGGAGGGGAAGAGACCCAGTACTTC.

The rearrangement links TRBV4-1 to TRBJ2-7, with 9 bases aligning to TRBD1. Gene TRBJ2-5 matches the end of the DNA better, so the J call may be wrong. Germline V gives CDR1 MGHRA, CDR2 YSYEKL. The CDR3 is 16 amino acids. CDR3 protein: CASSQEGWDREETQYF. Here the CDR3 DNA reads TGCGCCAGCAGCCAAGAAGGTTGGGACAGGGAGGAGACCCAGTACTTC.

The chain links TRBV6-5 to TRBJ2-7; D may be TRBD1 (6 bases). Germline V gives CDR1 MNHEY, CDR2 SVGAGI. This CDR3 region has 16 residues. V lost 4 bases and J 0 bases, leaving 16 bases between the germline ends. The DNA of the CDR3 is TGTGCCAGCAGTTCCCCTGGGGGCTCAAGCTCCTACGAGCAGTACTTC. Protein sequence: CASSSPGGSSSYEQYF.

This clonotype was recorded many times. The genes are TRBV5-1 and TRBJ2-1; no firm D call. The V end lost 1 base, the J end lost 0 bases, and 11 bases lay between the germline ends. This CDR3 has 16 residues. Germline assignment: CDR1 SGHRS and CDR2 YFSETQ. The CDR3 loop reads CASSLRRTSSYNEQFF. The CDR3 DNA reads as TGCGCCAGCAGCTTGAGACGGACGAGCTCCTACAATGAGCAGTTCTTC.

Regarding this clonotype: A junction boundary mismatches the germline segment, possibly from a read error. The chain couples TRBV6-1 to TRBJ2-7, with D hard to call. CDR1 and CDR2 from the germline V gene are MNHNS and SASEGT. CDR3 length equals 15 residues. In DNA form, the CDR3 reads TGTGCTAGCAGTGAATCCCCTGTACCGGGCCTCGAGGAGTACTTC. Its protein is CASSESPVPGLEEYF.

This chain joins TRBV3-1 and TRBJ2-7, with D perhaps matching TRBD1 or TRBD2 (6 bases each). Trimming took 1 base from V and 1 from J, leaving 14 bases between them. This CDR3 contains 16 residues. In germline, CDR1 is LGHDT, CDR2 YNNKEL (reference sequence). CDR3 region: CASSQGHRAGSYEQYF. CDR3 nucleotide sequence: TGTGCCAGCAGCCAAGGCCACAGGGCGGGGTCCTACGAGCAGTACTTC.

The V and J genes are TRBV20-1 and TRBJ2-7; D remains unclear. The germline V gene has CDR1 DFQATT and CDR2 SNEGSKA (reference sequence). The CDR3 loop spans 12 amino acids. V lost 3 bases and J lost 3, with 9 bases in between. The CDR3 spells CSASGSYYEQYF. CDR3 nucleotide sequence: TGCAGTGCTAGCGGCAGCTACTACGAGCAGTACTTC.

The chain has TRBV12-3 or TRBV12-4 and TRBJ1-4, with TRBD1 identical over 10 bases. Trimming cost V 3 bases and J 7 bases; bases outside gene matches: 5. CDR3 length: 15 residues. DNA of the CDR3: TGTGCCAGCAGTTTTTTGACAGGGGGCCTTGAAAAACTGTTTTTT. The encoded protein is CASSFLTGGLEKLFF.

This sequence joins TRBV6-1 and TRBJ1-5; D is unclear. Trimming cost V 4 bases and J 6 bases, with 16 bases left between them. The germline V gene encodes CDR1 MNHNS and CDR2 SASEGT. The length of the CDR3 is 15 residues. The CDR3 DNA follows: TGTGCCAGCAGTGGGTCGGTTGGTATGATTCAGCCCCAGCATTTT. It translates to CASSGSVGMIQPQHF.

The chain couples TRBV6-2 or TRBV6-3 to TRBJ2-7; 7 bases are shared with TRBD1. The V and J ends lost 2 bases and 5 bases, in that order; junction bases with no gene match: 6. This CDR3 is built from 14 residues. Germline V gene lookup returns CDR1 MNHEY and CDR2 SVGEGT. The CDR3 reads CASSYARQGNEQYF. The CDR3 region has the DNA TGTGCCAGCAGTTACGCGAGACAGGGAAACGAGCAGTACTTC.

The chain uses TRBV10-3 and TRBJ2-5; tentatively, D is TRBD2 (5 bases). The V and J ends lost 8 bases and 5 bases respectively, with 9 bases between them. Germline-derived CDR1 and CDR2 are ENHRY and SYGVKD. The CDR3 totals 11 residues. In DNA form, the CDR3 reads TGTGCCATCGGGAGTGACGAGACCCAGTACTTC. The encoded protein is CAIGSDETQYF.

This clonotype turned up a few times. The rearrangement uses TRBV25-1 and TRBJ1-6, with D maybe TRBD1 (5 bases). Germline V gives CDR1 MGHDK, CDR2 SYGVNS. V lost 7 bases to trimming and J lost 12 bases, with 16 bases between them. CDR3 length equals 13 residues. The CDR3 spells CASNITGWGPLHF. The CDR3 DNA reads as TGTGCCAGCAATATTACAGGCTGGGGACCCCTCCACTTT.

The V and J genes are TRBV6-5 and TRBJ1-2; D possibly corresponds to TRBD1 (5 bases). This CDR3 is built from 12 residues. The germline V and J ends were trimmed by 6 bases and 8 bases, with 13 bases remaining between them. Germline-derived CDR1 and CDR2 are MNHEY and SVGAGI. CDR3 bases: TGTGCCAGCAGAGCCGGGGCGAGCGGCTACACCTTC. It specifies CASRAGASGYTF.

This clonotype came up a few times. The chain has TRBV25-1 and TRBJ1-2, with unresolved D. The V gene lost 2 bases and the J gene lost 4 bases, with 11 bases spanning the gap. This CDR3 comprises 14 residues. In germline, CDR1 is MGHDK, CDR2 SYGVNS. The CDR3 DNA follows: TGTGCCAGCAGTGAAGGCCGTCAATTCTATGGCTACACCTTC. Its translation: CASSEGRQFYGYTF.

The chain carries TRBV2 and TRBJ2-7; D remains ambiguous. Germline loops: CDR1 SNHLY, CDR2 FYNNEI. The CDR3 spans 14 residues. V was cut by 7 bases and J by 0 bases, with 13 bases left in between. The CDR3 sequence: CASINGRSSYEQYF. The CDR3 DNA follows: TGTGCCAGCATCAACGGACGTTCCTCCTACGAGCAGTACTTC. Full variable domain (missing parts from reference TRBV2 and TRBJ2-7): EPEVTQTPSHQVTQMGQEVILRCVPISNHLYFYWYRQILGQKVEFLVSFYNNEISEKSEIFDDQFSVERPDGSNFTLKIRSTKLEDSAMYFCASINGRSSYEQYFGPGTRLTVT.

The chain links TRBV27 to TRBJ2-4; possible D gene TRBD2, 5 bases. The J call could be wrong; TRBJ2-7 is a better fit for the DNA end. CDR1 MNHEY and CDR2 SMNVEV come from the germline V gene (reference sequence). This CDR3 is 12 amino acids long. CDR3 in DNA: TGTGCCAGCAGTTCTGGACTGGCCGAGCAGTACTTC. This sequence encodes CASSSGLAEQYF.

This rearrangement joins TRBV24-1 to TRBJ2-3; TRBD2 agrees at 7 bases. The junction had 3 bases not matched to a gene; V was cut back by 3 bases and J by 1 base. Looked up from germline, CDR1 is KGHDR and CDR2 is SFDVKD. The CDR3 has 15 amino acids. The CDR3 loop is CATSDPTSGTDTQYF. The DNA for the CDR3 is TGTGCCACCAGTGATCCTACTAGCGGCACAGATACGCAGTATTTT.

The V and J genes are TRBV25-1 and TRBJ1-4; D gene ambiguous. V was clipped by 2 bases and J by 10 bases, with 11 bases between them. The CDR3 is made up of 13 amino acids. The germline V gene encodes CDR1 MGHDK and CDR2 SYGVNS. In DNA form, the CDR3 reads TGTGCCAGCAGTGAAGAGCGATTTGGAAAACTGTTTTTT. It yields the protein CASSEERFGKLFF.

V gene TRBV6-8 combines with J gene TRBJ1-1, with a weak D call TRBD1 (6 bases). CDR3 length: 15 amino acids. Germline V CDR1 and CDR2: MNHGY, SAAAGT. Trimming cost V 6 bases and J 1 base, with 15 bases left between them. In DNA form, the CDR3 reads TGTGCCAGCAGCGACCGGGACACCTGGAACACTGAAGCTTTCTTT. This translates into CASSDRDTWNTEAFF.

The genes are TRBV29-1 and TRBJ2-2; the D is unclear. V shed 3 bases and J shed 7 bases, with 6 bases lying between them. CDR1 is SQVTM and CDR2 is ANQGSEA in the germline V gene. The CDR3 length is 11 residues. The CDR3 loop reads CSVDSYGELFF. In DNA, the CDR3 is TGCAGCGTTGATTCATACGGGGAGCTGTTTTTT.

The rearrangement uses TRBV20-1 and TRBJ2-5; no clear D. The germline gives CDR1 DFQATT, CDR2 SNEGSKA (reference sequence). The length of the CDR3 is 14 residues. V gave up 3 bases and J gave up 6 bases, with 17 bases separating them. CDR3 residues: CSASESAGTKTQYF. CDR3 nucleotides: TGCAGTGCTAGTGAGTCGGCAGGCACCAAGACCCAGTACTTC.

This clonotype was found a few times. This rearrangement joins TRBV7-8 to TRBJ2-5; maybe TRBD1 (5 bases). The CDR3 is 16 amino acids. V lost 2 bases and J lost 2, with 15 bases in between. Looked up from germline, CDR1 is SGHVS and CDR2 is FQNEAQ. CDR3 sequence: CASSLRRTNTQETQYF. The CDR3 DNA follows: TGTGCCAGCAGCTTACGCCGGACAAATACTCAAGAGACCCAGTACTTC.